This entry lists 15 T cell receptor beta chains sequenced from one sample in a study of blood T cell repertoires in COVID-19. Generated by immunoSEQ multiplex PCR, the TCRdb table keeps only in-frame clones and is missing some. Of 200,000 to 300,000 clones listed, more than 75% are singletons. The sample consisted of peripheral blood. The origin of the receptors is a woman aged 55-70 years with COVID-19, enrolled during active disease.

In this sample, this clone turned up once. The rearrangement joins TRBV19 to TRBJ1-2, with a tentative D call TRBD1 (5 bases). CDR1 is LNHDA, CDR2 SQIVND, per germline (reference sequence). V was shortened by 9 bases and J by 2 bases, with 16 bases between the two germline ends. The CDR3 sequence is 14 residues long. This chain's CDR3 is CASTPLPGNYGYTF. The DNA for the CDR3 is TGTGCCAGCACCCCACTCCCAGGGAACTATGGCTACACCTTC.

The J gene is TRBJ1-5, the V gene TRBV2; 7 nucleotides line up with TRBD1. The CDR3 has 13 residues. Per germline, CDR1 SNHLY and CDR2 FYNNEI. V was clipped by 8 bases and J by 4 bases; unmatched bases: 5. This CDR3 reads CASGTGVNQPQHF. DNA for the CDR3: TGTGCCAGCGGAACAGGGGTTAATCAGCCCCAGCATTTT.

The chain uses TRBV10-3 and TRBJ2-6; D remains ambiguous. Germline CDR1 and CDR2: ENHRY and SYGVKD. The CDR3 is 15 residues long. Trimming removed 4 bases from V and 0 bases from J, with 7 bases in between. For the CDR3, the DNA is TGTGCCATCAGTGGAGCAGGCTCTGGGGCCAACGTCCTGACTTTC. This sequence encodes CAISGAGSGANVLTF.

The chain uses TRBV28 and TRBJ1-1; D perhaps matches TRBD1 (6 bases). This CDR3 has 13 residues. Looked up from germline, CDR1 is MDHEN and CDR2 is SYDVKM. Trimming took off 3 bases at V and 9 bases at J, with 14 bases between the two ends. CDR3 coding DNA: TGTGCCAGCAGTTTGGTCTCGGGACAAAAAGCTTTCTTT. This codes for CASSLVSGQKAFF.

The chain recombines TRBV4-1 with TRBJ2-1, with 12 positions matching TRBD2. The germline V gene has CDR1 MGHRA and CDR2 YSYEKL. The CDR3 runs 19 residues. V was clipped by 0 bases and J by 2 bases; unmatched bases: 8. The CDR3 DNA sequence: TGCGCCAGCAGCCAAGATCGAGCTAGCGGGAGGGCCGCCTACAATGAGCAGTTCTTC. Translating gives CASSQDRASGRAAYNEQFF.

The chain employs TRBV6-6 and TRBJ2-7; TRBD2 matches at 8 bases. Germline CDR1 and CDR2: MNHNY and SVGAGI (reference sequence). With 6 bases clipped from V and 4 bases from J, the junction kept 5 bases outside the gene matches. The CDR3 is 13 residues long. DNA for the CDR3: TGTGCCAGCAGCGGGGGGGTGGAGTACGAGCAGTACTTC. Its translation: CASSGGVEYEQYF.

This rearrangement joins TRBV28 to TRBJ1-6, with 9 bases matching TRBD1. CDR1 is MDHEN and CDR2 is SYDVKM in the germline V gene. This CDR3 comprises 16 residues. Trimming removed 7 bases from V and 6 bases from J; junction bases left unmatched: 10. The CDR3 is CASTSPTGGTNSPLHF. In nucleotides, the CDR3 is TGTGCCAGCACCTCCCCCACAGGGGGCACTAATTCACCCCTCCACTTT.

The chain uses TRBV6-2 or TRBV6-3 and TRBJ2-1, with 8 bases that match TRBD2. The CDR3 has 19 residues. Germline lookup yields CDR1 MNHEY and CDR2 SVGEGT. J was trimmed by 0 bases and V by 5 bases; bases with no gene match: 15. The CDR3 DNA is TGTGCCAGCAGTCCCCTACCCCCTACTAGCGGCAGCTCCTACAATGAGCAGTTCTTC. Translation: CASSPLPPTSGSSYNEQFF.

This clone occurred a few times. The V gene is TRBV6-2 or TRBV6-3, the J gene TRBJ1-1; D ambiguous. CDR3 size: 13 residues. Germline loops: CDR1 MNHEY, CDR2 SVGEGT. The V and J ends lost 0 bases and 4 bases respectively, with 6 bases between them. The CDR3 DNA reads as TGTGCCAGCAGTTACTCATTTAGCACTGAAGCTTTCTTT. Amino acid sequence: CASSYSFSTEAFF.

The gene calls are TRBV4-2 and TRBJ2-7; D is uncertain. The germline CDR1 and CDR2 sequences are LGHNA and YNFKEQ. The V end was cut by 4 bases, the J end by 6 bases, with 10 bases between. This CDR3 region has 12 residues. The CDR3 here is CASSPRLGEQYF. CDR3 in DNA: TGTGCCAGCAGCCCTCGACTGGGCGAGCAGTACTTC.

The chain is built from TRBV20-1 and TRBJ2-7; 7 bases align to TRBD1. V dropped 3 bases and J dropped 1; count of bases not matched to a gene: 9. This CDR3 comprises 15 residues. From germline, CDR1 is DFQATT and CDR2 SNEGSKA (reference sequence). The CDR3 is CSASKPGGSSYEQYF. The CDR3 DNA is TGCAGTGCTAGTAAACCAGGGGGTAGTTCCTACGAGCAGTACTTC.

This chain links TRBV28 with TRBJ2-1, with 7 positions matching TRBD1. With V trimmed by 4 bases and J by 7 bases, 13 bases remained unmatched. CDR1 and CDR2 (germline): MDHEN, SYDVKM. This CDR3 spans 16 amino acids. CDR3 sequence: CASSSNRGRGKNEQFF. The CDR3 DNA follows: TGTGCCAGCAGTTCGAACCGGGGCAGGGGGAAGAATGAGCAGTTCTTC.

V is TRBV29-1 and J is TRBJ2-7; TRBD2 matches at 8 bases. This CDR3 region has 13 residues. Trimming removed 4 bases from V and 0 bases from J; junction bases left unmatched: 2. Germline CDR1 and CDR2: SQVTM and ANQGSEA. CDR3 amino acids: CSVALADSYEQYF. As DNA, the CDR3 is TGCAGCGTTGCACTAGCGGACTCCTACGAGCAGTACTTC.

The chain carries TRBV6-5 and TRBJ2-7; D is perhaps TRBD1 (5 bases). Germline CDR1 reads MNHEY; CDR2 reads SVGAGI. V was clipped by 6 bases and J by 4 bases, with 7 bases between them. The length of the CDR3 is 11 residues. CDR3 DNA: TGTGCCAGCAGGACAGTTTACGAGCAGTACTTC. Its translation is CASRTVYEQYF.

The CDR3 bases are TGTGCCAGCAGCGTAGGTCTCGGGGGGTCAGTAGAGCAGTTCTTC. It is translated as CASSVGLGGSVEQFF. The chain has TRBV9 and TRBJ2-1; 7 nucleotides line up with TRBD2. The CDR3 is 15 residues long. From germline, CDR1 is SGDLS and CDR2 YYNGEE. With 0 bases clipped from V and 10 bases from J, the junction kept 10 bases outside the gene matches.